This T cell receptor (beta chain) was sequenced during a study of cytomegalovirus exposure and HLA in healthy donors. Vbeta (60) and Jbeta (13) primers were used in the PCR. Clones were read by immunoSEQ multiplex PCR, and TCRdb kept only the in-frame ones, dropping some. This sample has roughly 100,000 clones, with less than 85% found just once. This receptor was taken from a man between 35 and 55 years old in good health and CMV-seropositive. Sequenced input: PBMCs.

The CDR3 sequence is CASSEGQGPSYEQYF. In nucleotides, the CDR3 is TGTGCCAGCAGCGAAGGACAGGGGCCCTCCTACGAGCAGTACTTC. The chain joins TRBV7-8 to TRBJ2-7; 9 bases are shared with TRBD1. The germline gives CDR1 SGHVS, CDR2 FQNEAQ. Unmatched junction bases numbered 5, after V lost 5 bases and J lost 0 bases. The CDR3 sequence is 15 residues long.